This note documents a single T cell receptor beta chain sequence. This clonotype was found a few times. The antigen this receptor binds is unknown. No quality values exist for individual bases; no much larger clone is one base distant. This sample was taken from a study of blood T cells in healthy people across ages (dated by TCRdb to the mid-2010s). For the study in its entirety: In model experiments, template switching captured about one uniquely barcoded TCR beta cDNA molecule for every two T cells. Using deep sequencing normalized with unique cDNA molecular identifiers, the study measured how TCR beta repertoire diversity changes with age. Four age groups were formed from the donors: young (average approximately 15 years), middle-aged (roughly 38), aged (under 70) and long-lived (roughly 88). To avoid experimental bias, donors of different ages were randomly spread across the sequencing lanes. Two additional independent replicas of 1 million unique cDNA reads from the same blood draw were analyzed for two donors (one aged 18 to 30 and one aged 80 or older). Study-wide conclusions, independent of this receptor: The CMV infection status of donors was not known, potentially confounding age-related changes in expanded clonotypes. Since profiling was done on bulk unsorted PBMCs, naive and antigen-experienced compartments could not be conclusively compared. As age increased, observed TCR beta diversity per million T cells dropped in a roughly linear way, and a significant reduction was already evident by age about 40. Compared with the aged group, the long-lived group had more naive CD4+ T cells, fewer expanded clones and increased TCR diversity, a pattern suggesting age selection. There was a strong correlation between observed TCR beta diversity and the percentage of naive T cells measured by flow cytometry. Estimates of total diversity from one million sequenced T cells were regarded as lower bounds and underestimates.

Systemically healthy Caucasian individuals from Russia, 35 to 50 in total and aged about 6 to 90 years, were included as donors. Each donor gave ten milliliters of peripheral blood, collected into EDTA-treated Vacutainer tubes. Ficoll-Paque density-gradient centrifugation was used to isolate PBMCs, with at least 6 million obtained per sample. Total RNA, at least 5 micrograms per sample, was extracted from PBMCs with Trizol reagent. The percentages of naive CD45RAhigh/CD27high T cells were determined by flow cytometry on a PBMC aliquot from every donor. The library was built by means of 5' RACE. This sample was sequenced with an Illumina HiSeq 2500. A second PCR of about 6 to 11 cycles was run with a J-beta primer mix and a sample-barcoded 5' primer. A unique molecular identifier was introduced onto each TCR beta cDNA molecule by a template-switch 5' adaptor carrying 12 random nucleotides. Each sample yielded at least 2.5 million CDR3-containing paired-end reads. The Mint cDNA synthesis kit, primed by a TRBC-specific oligonucleotide, was used to synthesize first-strand cDNA from all RNA. After uracil-DNA glycosylase treatment, a first 18-cycle PCR used universal primers M1SS and BC2_uni_R on all cDNA. For the original study's pipeline: For normalization, 1 million high-quality reads were randomly selected from each sample, with every read carrying a distinct molecular identifier. Instead of being binned into consensus sequences, reads that shared molecular identifiers were thrown out. MiTCR, with a Q25 quality threshold and the strictest error-elimination algorithm, was used for CDR3 identification, clonotype clustering and error correction. A nonparametric unseen species model using Euler transformation provided a lower-bound estimate of total TCR beta diversity. TCRdb took the public reads, trimmed them with fastp at Q25, ran MiXCR for clone calling and kept in-frame beta chains. CDR3 protein sequences are deduplicated, and each keeps its most common genes and DNA. What appears here as the V and J calls and clone size reflects TCRdb's work, not the paper's. In this sample the table shows some 1.5 million distinct CDR3 sequences, 28% of which occur a single time. More than 6% of the sample goes to the ten largest clones.

Reading from cysteine to phenylalanine, the CDR3 counts 14 amino acids. Only the CDR3 portion is preserved as DNA: 42 bases, with reading frame beginning at the first base. CDR1 LGHNA and CDR2 YSLEER were looked up in the germline V gene. The germline ends are 12 bases apart after V is trimmed by 0 bases and J by 10 bases. The sequence links TRBV4-3 to TRBJ1-4; TRBD1 could be the D gene, as 5 bases match. Sequencing was performed on blood. The TCR originated in a woman in her twenties or thirties in good health. The bases read TGCGCCAGCAGCCAAGAGGTCGGGGGGGGAAAACTGTTTTTT. The resulting protein is CASSQEVGGGKLFF.